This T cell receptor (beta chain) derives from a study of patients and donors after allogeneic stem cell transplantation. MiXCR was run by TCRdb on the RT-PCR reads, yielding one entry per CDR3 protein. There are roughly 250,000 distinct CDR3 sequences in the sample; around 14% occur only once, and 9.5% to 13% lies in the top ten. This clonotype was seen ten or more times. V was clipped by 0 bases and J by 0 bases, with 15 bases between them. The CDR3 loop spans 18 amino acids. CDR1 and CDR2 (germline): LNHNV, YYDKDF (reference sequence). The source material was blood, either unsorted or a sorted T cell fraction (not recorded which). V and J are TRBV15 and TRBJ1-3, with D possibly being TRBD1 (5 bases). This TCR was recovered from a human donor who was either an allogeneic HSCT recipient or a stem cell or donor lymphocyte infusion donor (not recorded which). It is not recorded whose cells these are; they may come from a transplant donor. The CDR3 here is CATSRDPGRLSSGNTIYF. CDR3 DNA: TGTGCCACCAGCAGAGATCCGGGACGGTTAAGCTCTGGAAACACCATATATTTT.